What follows describes a single T cell receptor beta chain. A much larger clone differs from this one at a single base, so this may be a read error. Genomic DNA served as template for TCR beta VDJ and CDR3 profiling. MiXCR, run by TCRdb on the reads, gives a single entry per CDR3 protein. The sample records 200,000 to 250,000 distinct CDR3 sequences, over 40% being singletons. The CDR3 has 14 amino acids. CDR1 and CDR2 (germline): MNHNS, SASEGT. V was trimmed by 11 bases and J by 4 bases, leaving 20 bases between them. Whoever was chosen for sequencing had shown CD8+CD57+ cell expansion by flow cytometry. All patients had severe acquired aplastic anemia. The sample comes from a study of CD8+CD57+ T cells in acquired aplastic anemia. Study summary: Sorted CD4+ and CD8+ cells yielded DNA averaging around 3.2 ug.

V gene TRBV6-1 combines with J gene TRBJ1-1; D may be TRBD1 (6 bases). This receptor was taken from a human donor with aplastic anemia. The source material was sorted CD4+, CD8+, or CD8+CD57+ T cells (not recorded which) from PBMCs. The CDR3 coding sequence is TGTGCCGGCAAGCCGGACAGTCTCCGCACTGAAGCTTTCTTT. Its protein is CAGKPDSLRTEAFF.